The next 6 T cell receptor beta chains were all read from a single sample in a study of T cells after yellow fever vaccination. Each CDR3 protein is one row after TCRdb ran MiXCR on the 5' RACE reads. This sample has some 350,000 distinct CDR3 sequences, with 8.7% found just once. The source was PBMCs, collected on the day of the first yellow fever vaccination. The receptors shown here come from a man between 18 and 35 years old who received the YFV17D yellow fever vaccine.

V gene TRBV5-1 combines with J gene TRBJ1-6; the D gene is possibly TRBD1 (5 bases). With 5 bases removed from V and 5 bases from J, the gap between germline ends came to 14 bases. CDR3 length: 15 amino acids. The germline CDR1 and CDR2 sequences are SGHRS and YFSETQ. The CDR3, as DNA: TGCGCCAGCAGGACGGGGGGACTTCATAATTCACCCCTCCACTTT. Its protein product is CASRTGGLHNSPLHF.

This clonotype was observed many times. The V gene is TRBV28, the J gene TRBJ1-6, with D maybe TRBD1 (5 bases). The V end lost 2 bases, the J end lost 7 bases, and 12 bases lay between the germline ends. CDR1 MDHEN and CDR2 SYDVKM come from the germline V gene. The CDR3 runs 15 residues. DNA of the CDR3: TGTGCCAGCAGTTTACCCGGGGCGGGGAATTCACCCCTCCACTTT. Its protein is CASSLPGAGNSPLHF.

This clonotype has ten or more counts. The chain combines TRBV5-1 with TRBJ1-6; D possibly corresponds to TRBD1 (5 bases). V lost 4 bases and J lost 8, with 13 bases in between. The CDR3 extends over 14 amino acids. CDR1 and CDR2 (germline): SGHRS, YFSETQ. The CDR3 spells CASSIRDRDSPLHF. The CDR3 bases are TGCGCCAGCAGCATCCGGGACCGCGATTCACCCCTCCACTTT.

The sample holds a few counts of this clonotype. The CDR3 sequence is CASSLPGQGAYEQYF. CDR3 sequence (DNA): TGCGCCAGCAGCTTACCGGGACAGGGAGCGTACGAGCAGTACTTC. The genes are TRBV5-1 and TRBJ2-7; TRBD1 matches 9 bases. V lost 2 bases and J lost 4; bases outside the gene matches: 7. CDR1 and CDR2 (germline): SGHRS, YFSETQ. CDR3 length: 15 amino acids.

This clonotype came up many times. This chain joins TRBV7-2 and TRBJ2-2; D may correspond to TRBD1 or TRBD2 (5 bases each). Germline assignment: CDR1 SGHTA and CDR2 FQGNSA. This CDR3 has 16 residues. With 6 bases removed from V and 1 base from J, the gap between germline ends came to 15 bases. The CDR3 sequence is CASRAPWDGNTGELFF. The CDR3 DNA sequence: TGTGCCAGCAGGGCACCCTGGGACGGGAACACCGGGGAGCTGTTTTTT.

This clonotype was recorded a few times. The chain combines TRBV19 with TRBJ2-5; 10 bases fit TRBD2. The CDR3 covers 17 residues. Trimming took 5 bases from V and 3 from J; bases not matched to a gene: 12. CDR1 and CDR2 from the germline V gene are LNHDA and SQIVND (reference sequence). CDR3 bases: TGTGCCAGTAGTGGAATAGCGGGGGGCCCCATTGAAGAGACCCAGTACTTC. As protein: CASSGIAGGPIEETQYF.